The 21 T cell receptor beta chains below all came from one sample that was sequenced in a study of regulatory T cells in long-lasting Graves disease. The TCR beta library used iRepertoire HTBI primers with Arm-PCR amplification of CDR3. TCRdb reanalysed the multiplex PCR reads using MiXCR and keeps one entry per CDR3 protein. The table lists about 320,000 distinct CDR3 sequences, 15% to 20% of them singletons. Time point: newly diagnosed GD, antithyroid drugs for less than 3 months. From RNA extracted from PBMCs, the TCR library was made. The material sequenced was peripheral blood mononuclear cells (PBMCs), taken at new diagnosis, from a patient treated with antithyroid drugs. Every receptor here comes from a female donor with Graves disease.

This clonotype was seen ten or more times. This CDR3 reads CASSSTRGTEAFF. Here the CDR3 DNA reads TGTGCCAGCAGCTCCACGAGGGGCACTGAAGCTTTCTTT. This rearrangement joins TRBV7-2 to TRBJ1-1; possible D gene TRBD1, 5 bases. Germline V gives CDR1 SGHTA, CDR2 FQGNSA. The CDR3 runs 13 residues. V lost 4 bases and J 4 bases, leaving 10 bases between the germline ends.

This clonotype was detected many times. The chain uses TRBV7-2 and TRBJ1-3, with no clear D. CDR3 length equals 15 residues. The V and J ends lost 2 bases and 3 bases respectively, with 11 bases between them. Germline CDR1 reads SGHTA; CDR2 reads FQGNSA. The CDR3, as DNA: TGTGCCAGCAGCTTATTTGGAAGTCGTGGAAACACCATATATTTT. As protein: CASSLFGSRGNTIYF.

This rearrangement joins TRBV30 to TRBJ2-1; 8 bases fit TRBD2. Germline CDR1 and CDR2: GTSNPN and SVGIG (reference sequence). The CDR3 spans 13 residues. Trimming took 4 bases from V and 7 from J; bases not matched to a gene: 6. The CDR3 sequence is CAWTREARNEQFF. CDR3 in DNA: TGTGCCTGGACGCGGGAGGCCCGGAATGAGCAGTTCTTC.

V gene TRBV10-3 combines with J gene TRBJ1-4; D is possibly TRBD1 (6 bases). V was cut by 3 bases and J by 8 bases, with 16 bases left in between. There are 15 residues in the CDR3. Germline CDR1 reads ENHRY; CDR2 reads SYGVKD. DNA of the CDR3: TGTGCCATCAGTGAACCACAGGGAGAAGGGGAAAAACTGTTTTTT. It codes for CAISEPQGEGEKLFF.

This clonotype was counted many times. The rearrangement links TRBV20-1 to TRBJ1-1, with D tentatively TRBD1 (6 bases). Per the germline V gene, CDR1 is DFQATT and CDR2 is SNEGSKA (reference sequence). The V end was cut by 2 bases, the J end by 11 bases, with 9 bases between. This CDR3 comprises 10 residues. The CDR3 sequence: CSARRGPAFF. In DNA form, the CDR3 reads TGCAGTGCTAGACGGGGGCCGGCTTTCTTT.

This clonotype has a count of ten or more. The genes are TRBV11-2 and TRBJ2-5, with a weak D call TRBD2 (5 bases). Germline values: CDR1 SGHAT, CDR2 FQNNGV. V was shortened by 1 base and J by 1 base, with 7 bases between the two germline ends. This CDR3 contains 14 residues. The CDR3 DNA follows: TGTGCCAGCAGCTTAGTTGGGAGCCAAGAGACCCAGTACTTC. It yields the protein CASSLVGSQETQYF.

This clonotype was seen ten or more times. V usage is TRBV28 and J usage is TRBJ2-2; 10 nucleotides match TRBD2. This CDR3 is 20 amino acids long. Trimming took 4 bases from V and 2 from J; bases not matched to a gene: 16. Germline-derived CDR1 and CDR2 are MDHEN and SYDVKM. The CDR3 loop is CASSSGTSERPGGNTGELFF. The CDR3 DNA reads as TGTGCCAGCAGTTCAGGGACTAGCGAACGCCCGGGAGGTAACACCGGGGAGCTGTTTTTT.

This clonotype was recorded many times. The chain joins TRBV28 to TRBJ2-7; weak D call: TRBD2 (6 bases). Germline V CDR1 and CDR2: MDHEN, SYDVKM. Trimming pared 5 bases from V and 1 base from J, leaving 18 bases between. This CDR3 has 16 amino acids. CDR3 DNA sequence: TGTGCCAGCAGTCCCACGACTAGTCTCGGATCCTACGAGCAGTACTTC. The encoded protein is CASSPTTSLGSYEQYF.

There are many counts of this clonotype. The rearrangement joins TRBV12-3 or TRBV12-4 to TRBJ1-6, with D perhaps matching TRBD1 (5 bases). Trimming took off 3 bases at V and 8 bases at J, with 14 bases between the two ends. This CDR3 is 15 amino acids long. CDR3 protein: CASSFIGGLDSPLHF. DNA of the CDR3: TGTGCCAGCAGTTTCATCGGGGGATTAGATTCACCCCTCCACTTT.

This clonotype was seen ten or more times. This chain uses TRBV10-3 with TRBJ2-5; TRBD1 agrees at 11 bases. Germline CDR1 ENHRY, CDR2 SYGVKD. This CDR3 has 15 amino acids. Trimming at V came to 10 bases and at J to 4 bases, leaving 11 bases not matched to a gene. The CDR3 DNA reads as TGTGCCACCGGATTGGGACAGGGGGAAGGAGAGACCCAGTACTTC. Encoded protein: CATGLGQGEGETQYF.

This clonotype was counted at least ten times. J is TRBJ2-5 and V is TRBV28; 8 bases fit TRBD1. In germline, CDR1 is MDHEN, CDR2 SYDVKM. This CDR3 is 13 amino acids long. The J segment lost 11 bases and the V segment lost 6 bases, leaving 11 bases of the junction unmatched. DNA of the CDR3: TGTGCCAGCAGCCGACAGGGGCCCGAAGATCAGTACTTC. Residues: CASSRQGPEDQYF. Together with reference TRBV28 and TRBJ2-5, the CDR3 gives the full variable domain: DVKVTQSSRYLVKRTGEKVFLECVQDMDHENMFWYRQDPGLGLRLIYFSYDVKMKEKGDIPEGYSVSREKKERFSLILESASTNQTSMYLCASSRQGPEDQYFGPGTRLLVL.

This clonotype was counted ten times or more. The J gene is TRBJ2-7, the V gene TRBV28; 7 bases map to TRBD2. The CDR3 covers 11 residues. Germline-derived CDR1 and CDR2 are MDHEN and SYDVKM. V lost 3 bases to trimming and J lost 10 bases; unmatched junction nucleotides: 3. The CDR3: CASSFRDYQYF. In DNA, the CDR3 is TGTGCCAGCAGTTTCCGGGACTATCAGTACTTC.

The CDR3 bases are TGCAGTGCTAGAGCTTTTGGCGAGAACTCCTACAATGAGCAGTTCTTC. Translating gives CSARAFGENSYNEQFF. This chain uses TRBV20-1 with TRBJ2-1, with no clear D. Trimming left V 1 base short and J 0 bases short, with 13 bases between. The CDR3 totals 16 residues. Germline assignment: CDR1 DFQATT and CDR2 SNEGSKA (reference sequence).

The table lists this clonotype with many counts. The chain has TRBV12-3 or TRBV12-4 and TRBJ2-7, with unresolved D. The CDR3 runs 14 residues. V gave up 3 bases and J gave up 3 bases, with 12 bases separating them. CDR3 sequence reads: CASSFRQDHYEQYF. The CDR3 DNA reads as TGTGCCAGCAGTTTTCGCCAGGATCACTACGAGCAGTACTTC.

In its sample, this clonotype was seen many times. For the CDR3, the DNA is TGTGCCAGCAGTTTCGGGGACAGGGGGCTAGGGGCCAACGTCCTGACTTTC. It yields the protein CASSFGDRGLGANVLTF. V is TRBV12-3 or TRBV12-4 and J is TRBJ2-6; 12 bases are shared with TRBD1. This CDR3 has 17 residues. V lost 3 bases, J lost 4 bases, and 4 bases stayed unmatched.

This clonotype was observed many times. The rearrangement uses TRBV6-2 or TRBV6-3 and TRBJ2-1; D gene ambiguous. The ends were cut back, 8 bases at V and 0 bases at J, with 14 bases in the middle. The length of the CDR3 is 15 residues. Germline V CDR1 and CDR2: MNHEY, SVGEGT. This CDR3 reads CASCKGQSSYNEQFF. CDR3 bases: TGTGCCAGCTGTAAGGGTCAGAGCTCCTACAATGAGCAGTTCTTC.

This clonotype was recorded at least ten times. V usage is TRBV19 and J usage is TRBJ1-4; 9 bases are a match to TRBD1. With 8 bases clipped from V and 6 bases from J, the junction kept 4 bases outside the gene matches. This CDR3 comprises 13 residues. Germline V gene data show CDR1 as LNHDA and CDR2 as SQIVND (reference sequence). The CDR3 protein is CASAQGAYEKLFF. CDR3 nucleotides: TGTGCCAGTGCACAGGGGGCTTATGAAAAACTGTTTTTT.

Concerning this clonotype itself: One end of the junction does not line up with germline, which may come from a read error. This chain connects TRBV28 to TRBJ2-7, with D tentatively TRBD1 (5 bases). In germline, CDR1 is MDHEN, CDR2 SYDVKM. The CDR3 length is 14 residues. DNA for the CDR3: TGCGCCAGCACTATGTCAGGGTTACGGGACGAGCAGTACTTC. This encodes CASTMSGLRDEQYF.

This clonotype was seen ten or more times. J is TRBJ1-1 and V is TRBV19, with D perhaps TRBD1 (6 bases). Germline lookup yields CDR1 LNHDA and CDR2 SQIVND (reference sequence). The CDR3 runs to 13 residues. The V gene lost 7 bases and the J gene lost 1 base, with 10 bases spanning the gap. The CDR3 here is CASTPQGNTEAFF. The CDR3, as DNA: TGTGCCAGTACCCCACAGGGGAACACTGAAGCTTTCTTT.

This clonotype was seen repeatedly, ten times or more. The CDR3 DNA follows: TGTGCCTGGAGTGTAGGACCCCATGGCTACACCTTC. This codes for CAWSVGPHGYTF. The rearrangement joins TRBV30 to TRBJ1-2; D is uncertain. V lost 0 bases and J lost 6, with 8 bases in between. The CDR3 consists of 12 residues. Germline V lookup: CDR1 GTSNPN, CDR2 SVGIG (reference sequence).

The chain uses TRBV4-1 and TRBJ1-5; 9 bases line up with TRBD1. V was pared by 3 bases and J by 6 bases, with 3 bases of the junction left unmatched. CDR1 is MGHRA and CDR2 is YSYEKL in the germline V gene. The CDR3 spans 14 residues. The CDR3, as DNA: TGCGCCAGCAGCCACGACAGGGGGGTTCAGCCCCAGCATTTT. This codes for CASSHDRGVQPQHF.